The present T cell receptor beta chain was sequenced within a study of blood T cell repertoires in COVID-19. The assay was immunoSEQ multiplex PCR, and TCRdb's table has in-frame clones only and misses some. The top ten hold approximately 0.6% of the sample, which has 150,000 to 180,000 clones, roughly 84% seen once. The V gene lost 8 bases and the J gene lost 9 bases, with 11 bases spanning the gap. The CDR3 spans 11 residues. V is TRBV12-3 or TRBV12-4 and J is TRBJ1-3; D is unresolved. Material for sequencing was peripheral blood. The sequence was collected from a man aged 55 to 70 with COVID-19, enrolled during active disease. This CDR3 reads CASSLRFTIYF. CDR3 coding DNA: TGTGCCAGCTCACTAAGGTTCACCATATATTTT.